This TCR beta chain was retrieved from a study of blood T cell repertoires in COVID-19 (TCRdb year 2020). Regarding the study in general: The collaborator samples originated in the United States, Italy and Spain and spanned the acute and convalescent phases of COVID-19. The material from the prospective study consisted of cDNA or gDNA derived from T cells, B-cell-depleted T cells, or PBMCs. The dataset comprised deeply sampled blood TCRbeta repertoires from subjects exposed to, actively infected with, or recovered from COVID-19. The repertoires were released in a freely available public database meant as a resource for research on the immune response to SARS-CoV-2. The samples were drawn from the first 160 participants of the ongoing ImmuneRACE study and from some 1,300 subjects provided by 6 global collaborators. The sample metadata nearly always contained a de-identified subject ID, COVID-19 status, age in years and sex. HLA class I and class II types, where available, came from metadata supplied by the sample provider rather than from assay-based typing. Broader findings and caveats from the paper: The amount of clinical and demographic metadata varied by source and participant and was provided uncurated.

In regard to this clone: No cognate antigen has been identified for it. Qualities for individual bases were not recorded, and no much larger clone is one base off.

Collaborating institutions collected whole blood in K2EDTA tubes following their own protocols. Collaborator samples were shipped for TCRbeta analysis as frozen whole blood, isolated PBMCs, or DNA extracted from either sample type. TCRbeta CDR3 regions were amplified from genomic DNA using the immunoSEQ Assay, a bias-controlled multiplex PCR. Processing in the source paper ran as follows. The number of nucleated cells in each sample was estimated by amplification of reference gene primers within the assay. To quantify the absolute abundance of each unique TCRbeta CDR3 rearrangement, sequence reads were collapsed and filtered. Productive Simpson clonality was computed per sample as the square root of Simpson's diversity index over productive rearrangements. The table comes from immuneACCESS by way of TCRdb, which keeps in-frame sequences with V and J called. Part of the clones is missing from these tables; in studies checked, under half for an unresolved V gene and the rest for unknown reasons. The V and J calls and clone size come from that table; D and trimming were worked out from the DNA. The sample yields some 70,000 clones; 65% to 90% were counted once. The ten biggest clones cover roughly 1.4% of the sample.

The CDR3 has 12 amino acids, counting the end cysteine and phenylalanine. The read is trimmed to its CDR3 DNA, 36 bases read in frame from base 1. CDR1 MNHEY and CDR2 SMNVEV were looked up in the germline V gene (reference sequence). V loses 6 bases, J loses 4 bases, and the germline ends lie 10 bases apart. Sequencing was performed on peripheral blood. The rearrangement combines TRBV27 with TRBJ2-7; TRBD1 might be the D gene, on 5 matching bases. The TCR originated in a woman aged 60-75 years with acute or convalescent COVID-19. The sequenced DNA: TGTGCCAGCAGAGGGGCAGAATACGAGCAGTACTTC. This yields the protein CASRGAEYEQYF.